Listed below are T cell receptor beta chains from one sample, sequenced in a study of T-cell memory formation after mild COVID-19. Each CDR3 protein gets one entry after TCRdb re-called the 5' RACE reads with MiXCR. The repertoire includes about 440,000 distinct CDR3 sequences, over 15% of them detected once, and around 8% sits in the top ten. Source material: PBMCs or a T cell subset sorted from them (not recorded which). The receptors come from an adult woman who had mild COVID-19 (a few samples of this study predate the infection). Cell type and time point are not known. Both conserved end residues are part of each CDR3. D genes are given only for firm matches. Size tells how often a clone was seen (once, few, many) or the class of an expanded clone, and some rows leave it out.

J gene | D gene | V gene | clone size | CDR3 protein | CDR3 DNA
TRBJ1-3 | - | TRBV7-6 | - | CASSTRTDYSGNTIYF | TGTGCCAGCAGCACCCGGACGGATTACTCTGGAAACACCATATATTTT
TRBJ1-1 | - | TRBV20-1 | few | CSATHPGGRGNTEAFF | TGCAGTGCTACCCACCCGGGGGGGAGGGGAAACACTGAAGCTTTCTTT
TRBJ2-7 | TRBD2 | TRBV12-3/TRBV12-4 | - | CASSLTGGPMGSHEQYF | TGTGCCAGCAGTTTGACGGGAGGGCCGATGGGTAGCCACGAGCAGTACTTC
TRBJ1-5 | - | TRBV5-1 | - | CASSPGDFKNNQPQHF | TGCGCCAGCAGCCCCGGGGACTTTAAAAACAATCAGCCCCAGCATTTT
TRBJ1-1 | TRBD1 | TRBV7-2 | - | CASSLETGGITEAFF | TGTGCCAGCAGCCTAGAGACAGGGGGAATCACTGAAGCTTTCTTT
TRBJ2-7 | - | TRBV30 | few | CAWSNTVYEQYF | TGTGCCTGGAGTAATACAGTGTACGAGCAGTACTTC
TRBJ2-7 | TRBD1 | TRBV4-2 | - | CASSQVFGQGSYEQYF | TGTGCCAGCAGCCAAGTTTTCGGACAGGGCTCCTACGAGCAGTACTTC
TRBJ2-5 | - | TRBV7-2 | few | CASSLAWTEETQYF | TGTGCCAGCAGCCTAGCTTGGACTGAAGAGACCCAGTACTTC
TRBJ2-3 | TRBD2 | TRBV27 | few | CASSVLTSGSTDTQYF | TGTGCCAGCAGTGTACTAACTAGCGGGAGCACAGATACGCAGTATTTT
TRBJ2-1 | TRBD2 | TRBV7-6 | many | CASSPGLADYNEQFF | TGTGCCAGCAGCCCGGGACTAGCGGACTACAATGAGCAGTTCTTC
TRBJ1-6 | - | TRBV20-1 | - | CSARTGIEDSPLHF | TGCAGTGCCCGGACGGGGATCGAGGATTCACCCCTCCACTTT
TRBJ1-2 | TRBD1 | TRBV18 | - | CASSPRGQTYGYGYTF | TGTGCCAGCTCACCACGGGGACAGACTTACGGCTATGGCTACACCTTC
TRBJ2-7 | TRBD2 | TRBV7-9 | many | CASSTSGRGPQREQYF | TGTGCCAGCAGCACTAGCGGGAGGGGCCCCCAACGGGAGCAGTACTTC
TRBJ2-3 | TRBD2 | TRBV30 | few | CAQRGSTDTQYF | TGTGCTCAGCGGGGGTCCACAGATACGCAGTATTTT
TRBJ2-3 | - | TRBV25-1 | - | CASREAGPTDTQYF | TGTGCCAGCAGAGAAGCAGGACCCACGGATACGCAGTATTTT
TRBJ1-5 | - | TRBV20-1 | - | CSARVQQAINQPQHF | TGCAGTGCTAGAGTCCAACAAGCAATCAATCAGCCCCAGCATTTT
TRBJ2-2 | TRBD2 | TRBV5-1 | many | CASSLLPGAGGPIGELFF | TGCGCCAGCAGCCTACTCCCCGGAGCGGGGGGGCCGATCGGGGAGCTGTTTTTT
TRBJ2-5 | - | TRBV5-5 | - | CASSDWGIQETQYF | TGTGCCAGCAGCGACTGGGGGATACAAGAGACCCAGTACTTC
TRBJ2-7 | TRBD1 | TRBV25-1 | many | CASSGQGGGYEQYF | TGTGCCAGCAGTGGACAGGGTGGGGGCTACGAGCAGTACTTC
TRBJ2-7 | TRBD1 | TRBV29-1 | - | CSAQGQGPAGEQYF | TGCAGCGCGCAGGGACAGGGACCCGCGGGCGAGCAGTACTTC
TRBJ2-3 | TRBD2 | TRBV20-1 | few | CSALAGTDTQYF | TGCAGTGCCTTAGCGGGAACAGATACGCAGTATTTT
TRBJ1-4 | - | TRBV30 | few | CAWSRVVNEKLFF | TGTGCCTGGAGTCGGGTTGTTAATGAAAAACTGTTTTTT
TRBJ2-7 | - | TRBV24-1 | many | CATSERGRSYEQYF | TGTGCCACCAGTGAAAGGGGACGCTCCTACGAGCAGTACTTC
TRBJ2-1 | TRBD1 | TRBV18 | - | CASSPGTGGAYNEQFF | TGTGCCAGCTCACCTGGGACAGGGGGCGCCTACAATGAGCAGTTCTTC
TRBJ2-1 | - | TRBV7-2 | few | CASSLGPLSGRSYNEQFF | TGTGCCAGCAGCTTGGGCCCCCTCAGCGGGCGCTCCTACAATGAGCAGTTCTTC
TRBJ1-5 | - | TRBV20-1 | few | CSARRGQPNQPQHF | TGCAGTGCAAGGCGAGGCCAGCCCAATCAGCCCCAGCATTTT
TRBJ1-2 | TRBD1 | TRBV24-1 | - | CATSDPGTGEGYTF | TGTGCCACCAGTGACCCCGGGACAGGAGAAGGCTACACCTTC
TRBJ1-5 | - | TRBV7-9 | - | CASSLAGSQPQHF | TGTGCCAGCAGCTTAGCGGGTAGTCAGCCCCAGCATTTT
TRBJ2-5 | - | TRBV9 | - | CASSVDPTETQYF | TGTGCCAGCAGCGTAGACCCCACAGAGACCCAGTACTTC
TRBJ2-7 | TRBD1 | TRBV29-1 | - | CSVWTGGNYEQYF | TGCAGCGTATGGACAGGGGGGAACTACGAGCAGTACTTC
TRBJ2-1 | TRBD2 | TRBV7-6 | - | CASSPRTSGGTYNEQFF | TGTGCCAGCAGCCCGCGGACTAGCGGGGGGACCTACAATGAGCAGTTCTTC
TRBJ2-2 | TRBD1 | TRBV24-1 | many | CAPRKGAETGELFF | TGTGCCCCGAGAAAGGGGGCAGAAACCGGGGAGCTGTTTTTT
TRBJ2-7 | - | TRBV6-5 | - | CAARRVLGEYEQYF | TGTGCCGCACGGAGGGTGCTTGGAGAATACGAGCAGTACTTC
TRBJ2-5 | TRBD2 | TRBV25-1 | - | CASNLGTSGGGETQYF | TGTGCCAGCAACCTAGGGACTAGCGGGGGAGGGGAGACCCAGTACTTC
TRBJ2-7 | - | TRBV12-3/TRBV12-4 | few | CASVSADGWVQYF | TGTGCCAGCGTATCTGCGGACGGGTGGGTGCAGTACTTC
TRBJ2-2 | - | TRBV7-2 | - | CASSPRQSPTGELFF | TGTGCCAGCAGCCCCCGACAGTCACCCACCGGGGAGCTGTTTTTT
TRBJ1-1 | TRBD1 | TRBV12-3/TRBV12-4 | - | CASTMTGWATEAFF | TGTGCCAGCACCATGACAGGGTGGGCCACTGAAGCTTTCTTT
TRBJ2-1 | TRBD2 | TRBV7-3 | few | CASSLGLEFNEQFF | TGTGCCAGCAGCTTAGGACTAGAGTTCAATGAGCAGTTCTTC
TRBJ2-1 | TRBD2 | TRBV6-2/TRBV6-3 | - | CASSYHREGLQFF | TGTGCCAGCAGTTACCACCGGGAGGGCCTTCAGTTCTTC
TRBJ2-2 | TRBD2 | TRBV6-2/TRBV6-3 | - | CAIKREGHTGELFF | TGTGCCATCAAGCGGGAGGGTCACACCGGGGAGCTGTTTTTT
TRBJ2-3 | - | TRBV18 | few | CASSPIQEPWGTQYF | TGTGCCAGCTCACCCATTCAGGAGCCCTGGGGTACGCAGTATTTT
TRBJ2-3 | TRBD2 | TRBV7-3 | once | CASSPQPSGKTDTQYF | TGTGCCAGCAGCCCACAACCTAGCGGGAAGACAGATACGCAGTATTTT
TRBJ2-7 | TRBD1 | TRBV20-1 | - | CSAKTGTVVYEQYF | TGCAGTGCAAAAACCGGGACAGTTGTATACGAGCAGTACTTC
TRBJ2-2 | - | TRBV7-9 | few | CASSLLQGSGELFF | TGTGCCAGCAGCTTATTGCAGGGATCCGGGGAGCTGTTTTTT
TRBJ2-7 | TRBD1 | TRBV6-2/TRBV6-3 | few | CASRIDLGQGTNYEQYF | TGTGCCAGCAGGATCGATCTGGGACAGGGGACAAACTACGAGCAGTACTTC
TRBJ2-1 | TRBD2 | TRBV20-1 | few | CSARTSGRANEQFF | TGCAGTGCTAGGACTAGCGGGAGGGCCAATGAGCAGTTCTTC
TRBJ2-4 | TRBD2 | TRBV19 | - | CASSSAAGGLGNIQYF | TGTGCCAGTAGTTCGGCAGCGGGAGGCCTCGGAAACATTCAGTACTTC
TRBJ1-1 | - | TRBV6-5 | - | CASSYLRGYFYTEAFF | TGTGCCAGCAGTTATTTAAGGGGCTATTTTTACACTGAAGCTTTCTTT
TRBJ2-1 | - | TRBV29-1 | few | CSVDKGGSYNEQFF | TGCAGCGTTGATAAGGGAGGTTCCTACAATGAGCAGTTCTTC
TRBJ2-2 | TRBD1 | TRBV20-1 | few | CSARGQTGAATGELFF | TGCAGTGCTAGAGGACAGACAGGGGCCGCCACCGGGGAGCTGTTTTTT
TRBJ1-1 | - | TRBV19 | - | CASSISWGNTEAFF | TGTGCCAGTAGTATTTCGTGGGGGAACACTGAAGCTTTCTTT
TRBJ2-6 | - | TRBV7-2 | many | CASSPQGSGANVLTF | TGTGCCAGCAGCCCACAGGGCTCGGGGGCCAACGTCCTGACTTTC